This TCR beta chain came from a study of cytomegalovirus exposure and HLA in healthy donors. Study information: Clustering assigned roughly 81% of the approximately 400 genotyped donors to the Caucasian-associated ancestry cluster. General observations from the study: Some segments of the V type, notably TRBV6-2 and TRBV6-3, were excluded as indistinguishable.

This clone was seen once. Its cognate antigen is unknown. PCR amplification relied on 60 Vbeta primers (plus 13 Jbeta primers). Sequencing used immunoSEQ multiplex PCR; TCRdb keeps in-frame clones, though not all of them. The sample shows about 160,000 clones, roughly 90% of them seen only once. Germline CDR1 is LNHDA and CDR2 is SQIVND (reference sequence). Trimming took off 3 bases at V and 2 bases at J, with 14 bases between the two ends. The CDR3 consists of 15 residues. Sequencing was carried out using PBMCs. This receptor was obtained from a woman aged 18-29 years in good health and CMV-seronegative. The chain links TRBV19 to TRBJ2-7; possibly TRBD2 for D (5 bases). The CDR3: CASSIEGGEPYEQYF. CDR3 nucleotide sequence: TGTGCCAGTAGTATCGAGGGTGGGGAGCCCTACGAGCAGTACTTC.